These T cell receptor beta chains were read from a single sample in a study of shared clonotypes between healthy human individuals. This table comes from immunoSEQ multiplex PCR, and its TCRdb copy is limited to in-frame clones, with some not included. Among millions of clones, roughly 95% were seen once, and the ten largest hold 0.1% to 0.15%. The specimen sequenced was naive CD4+ T cells sorted from blood. Source of these receptors: a man younger than 35 in good health. Each CDR3 is given with its conserved first and last residue. A D gene is named only where the DNA matches it firmly. Size tells how often a clone was seen (once, few, many) or the class of an expanded clone, and some rows leave it out.

clone_size cdr3_length j_call v_call d_call cdr3_aa cdr3_nt
. 16 TRBJ1-6 TRBV6-5 . CASSLTGRPENSPLHF TGTGCCAGCAGTTTGACCGGGCGACCGGAGAATTCACCCCTCCACTTT
. 15 TRBJ2-7 TRBV7-7 . CASSLGPQLAYEQYF TGTGCTAGCAGCTTAGGGCCCCAACTAGCCTACGAGCAGTACTTC
. 14 TRBJ1-1 TRBV5-1 TRBD1 CASSSTGGNTEAFF TGCGCCAGCAGCTCCACAGGGGGGAACACTGAAGCTTTCTTT
. 14 TRBJ2-2 TRBV6-5 TRBD1 CASLDRGSTGELFF TGTGCCAGCTTGGACAGGGGTAGCACCGGGGAGCTGTTTTTT
. 13 TRBJ1-4 TRBV30 . CAWSPMPAEKLFF TGTGCCTGGAGTCCCATGCCTGCGGAAAAACTGTTTTTT
. 15 TRBJ2-7 TRBV4-1 . CASSLMTANSYEQYF TGCGCCAGCAGCCTAATGACAGCTAACTCCTACGAGCAGTACTTC
. 13 TRBJ2-3 TRBV2 . CASSETRADTQYF TGTGCCAGCAGTGAGACTAGGGCAGATACGCAGTATTTT
. 16 TRBJ2-4 TRBV5-3 TRBD1 CARSPYRGQGRGIQYF TGTGCCAGAAGTCCCTACCGGGGACAGGGCAGAGGCATTCAGTACTTC
. 14 TRBJ2-3 TRBV5-1 . CASSGRLVGDTQYF TGCGCCAGCAGTGGGCGCCTGGTAGGGGATACGCAGTATTTT
. 14 TRBJ1-3 TRBV6-5 . CASSDSFSGNTIYF TGTGCCAGCAGTGACAGTTTCTCTGGAAACACCATATATTTT
. 12 TRBJ1-4 TRBV30 . CAWSRGIEKLFF TGTGCCTGGAGTCGGGGGATTGAAAAACTGTTTTTT
. 13 TRBJ2-1 TRBV30 . CAWSVLVRNEQFF TGTGCCTGGAGTGTACTGGTTAGGAATGAGCAGTTCTTC
few 18 TRBJ2-3 TRBV4-1 TRBD1 CASSQLRWTGLNTDTQYF TGCGCCAGCAGCCAACTTCGTTGGACAGGGCTCAATACAGATACGCAGTATTTT
. 16 TRBJ1-5 TRBV5-4 . CASSPGAVRDNQPQHF TGTGCCAGCAGCCCGGGGGCTGTCAGGGACAATCAGCCCCAGCATTTT
once 14 TRBJ1-2 TRBV5-6 . CASLSLDRGYGYTF TGTGCCAGCCTATCACTCGATAGGGGCTATGGCTACACCTTC
. 16 TRBJ2-1 TRBV5-1 TRBD2 CASSGSSGWDYNEQFF TGCGCCAGCAGTGGGTCTAGCGGATGGGACTACAATGAGCAGTTCTTC
few 13 TRBJ2-1 TRBV2 . CASSERMGNEQFF TGTGCCAGCAGTGAACGGATGGGGAATGAGCAGTTCTTC
. 14 TRBJ2-5 TRBV5-6 TRBD1 CASSQTTGGKTQYF TGTGCCAGCAGCCAAACGACAGGGGGGAAGACCCAGTACTTC
. 15 TRBJ2-3 TRBV5-6 TRBD2 CASSYLSGESDTQYF TGTGCCAGCAGCTACCTTAGCGGGGAGTCAGATACGCAGTATTTT
. 13 TRBJ2-1 TRBV28 . CASSLAGYNEQFF TGTGCCAGCAGTTTAGCAGGGTACAATGAGCAGTTCTTC
. 17 TRBJ1-2 TRBV30 TRBD1 CAWTGTERPYSNYGYTF TGTGCCTGGACCGGGACAGAAAGGCCCTATTCTAACTATGGCTACACCTTC
. 13 TRBJ1-1 TRBV2 . CASSETRGHQAFF TGTGCCAGCAGTGAAACCCGAGGGCACCAAGCTTTCTTT
. 14 TRBJ2-2 TRBV9 . CASSVFQGIGELFF TGTGCCAGCAGCGTTTTTCAGGGTATCGGGGAGCTGTTTTTT
. 13 TRBJ2-7 TRBV5-8 . CASSLAGSYEQYF TGTGCCAGCAGCTTGGCCGGTAGCTACGAGCAGTACTTC
. 14 TRBJ2-3 TRBV7-2 TRBD2 CASSLRTSGNTQYF TGTGCCAGCAGCCTCCGGACTAGCGGGAATACGCAGTATTTT
. 16 TRBJ1-2 TRBV11-2 TRBD1 CASSLARGQGNYGYTF TGTGCCAGCAGCTTAGCGCGGGGACAGGGGAACTATGGCTACACCTTC
. 14 TRBJ2-5 TRBV27 . CASSQFIDKETQYF TGTGCCAGCAGTCAGTTTATAGATAAAGAGACCCAGTACTTC